These 4 T cell receptor beta chains share one sample of origin, sequenced in a study of regulatory T cells in long-lasting Graves disease. CDR3-region Arm-PCR and iRepertoire HTBI primers produced the TCR beta libraries. Each CDR3 protein gets one entry after TCRdb re-called the multiplex PCR reads with MiXCR. This table holds 700,000 or so distinct CDR3 sequences, approximately 31% found once. Described time point: persistent/refractory GD, antithyroid drugs over 5 years with positive TRAb. Extracted PBMC RNA gave rise to the TCR library. The sequencing used peripheral blood mononuclear cells (PBMCs), collected when the disease was refractory, from a patient treated with antithyroid drugs. These TCRs come from a female donor with Graves disease.

The chain has TRBV20-1 and TRBJ1-6; D unresolved. Trimming stripped 2 bases from V and 9 bases from J, with 11 bases between. CDR1 is DFQATT and CDR2 is SNEGSKA in the germline V gene (reference sequence). The CDR3 consists of 13 residues. The CDR3 DNA sequence: TGCAGTGCTAGATCGGCAGTCAGTTCACCCCTCCACTTT. Its protein product is CSARSAVSSPLHF.

This rearrangement joins TRBV6-1 to TRBJ2-7; a possible D gene is TRBD2 (7 bases). Germline CDR1 and CDR2: MNHNS and SASEGT. This CDR3 is built from 16 residues. V lost 1 base and J lost 0, with 13 bases in between. CDR3 DNA: TGTGCCAGCAGTGAAGGAGGGGGAGGGCCCTCCTACGAGCAGTACTTC. Its translation: CASSEGGGGPSYEQYF.

This clonotype has only one observation. CDR3 sequence reads: CASSVGTSGGSSYNEQFF. In DNA form, the CDR3 reads TGTGCCAGCAGCGTCGGGACTAGCGGGGGGAGCTCCTACAATGAGCAGTTCTTC. The chain has TRBV9 and TRBJ2-1; 15 bases map to TRBD2. The V and J ends lost 2 bases and 0 bases, in that order; junction bases with no gene match: 3. Germline loops: CDR1 SGDLS, CDR2 YYNGEE. This CDR3 comprises 18 residues.

This clonotype has at least ten counts. V is TRBV27 and J is TRBJ2-7, with 13 bases fitting TRBD2. Germline CDR1 is MNHEY and CDR2 is SMNVEV (reference sequence). V shed 2 bases and J 2 bases; nucleotides not matched to a gene: 9. The CDR3 totals 18 residues. In DNA form, the CDR3 reads TGTGCCAGCAGTTTACGTCCGACAGGACTAGCGGGAGCCTACGAGCAGTACTTC. Encoded protein: CASSLRPTGLAGAYEQYF.